Listed here are 31 T cell receptor beta chains from one sample, sequenced in a study of blood T cells in healthy people across ages. A J-beta primer mix and a sample-barcoded 5' primer were used in a second PCR of roughly 7 to 12 cycles. TCRdb re-called the 5' RACE reads through MiXCR, storing one row per CDR3 protein. The sample has some 670,000 distinct CDR3 sequences; about 50% are singletons. Sequenced: blood. The receptors were sampled from a woman of 80 years or more in good health.

This clonotype turned up a few times. One base away lies a much larger clone, so this may be a sequencing read error. The chain joins TRBV2 to TRBJ2-7; D not resolved. The CDR3 length is 11 residues. Germline V gene lookup returns CDR1 SNHLY and CDR2 FYNNEI. For the CDR3, the DNA is TGTGTCAGCGAAAATTACTACGAGCAGTACTTC. Its translation is CVSENYYEQYF.

The table lists this clonotype with a few counts. V is TRBV6-6 and J is TRBJ1-1; no reliable D call. CDR1 is MNHNY, CDR2 SVGAGI, per germline (reference sequence). This CDR3 is built from 15 residues. The V and J ends lost 2 bases and 3 bases respectively, with 13 bases between them. CDR3 DNA sequence: TGTGCCAGCAGTTACCGCGGGAGGGCAGACACTGAAGCTTTCTTT. Translating gives CASSYRGRADTEAFF.

This clonotype was detected only a few times. CDR3 sequence: CASRTGTGDTGELFF. In DNA form, the CDR3 reads TGTGCCAGCAGGACCGGGACAGGGGACACCGGGGAGCTGTTTTTT. The V and J genes are TRBV28 and TRBJ2-2, with TRBD1 identical over 10 bases. CDR1 and CDR2 (germline): MDHEN, SYDVKM. This CDR3 has 15 amino acids. Trimming removed 6 bases from V and 3 bases from J; junction bases left unmatched: 4.

This clonotype came up many times. V gene TRBV12-3 or TRBV12-4 combines with J gene TRBJ1-5; D is unclear. This CDR3 has 12 amino acids. Trimming stripped 5 bases from V and 4 bases from J, with 6 bases between. CDR3 in amino acids: CASSPLNQPQHF. The CDR3 DNA is TGTGCCAGCAGTCCCCTTAATCAGCCCCAGCATTTT.

The rearrangement uses TRBV5-1 and TRBJ2-1; tentative D call: TRBD1 (6 bases). The DNA end is a closer match to TRBJ2-7, so the J assignment may be wrong. Germline CDR1 and CDR2: SGHRS and YFSETQ. This CDR3 region has 17 residues. CDR3 bases: TGCGCCAGCAGCTCCCGTTACAGGGTCTACTCCTACAATGAGCAGTACTTC. This codes for CASSSRYRVYSYNEQYF.

The chain recombines TRBV9 with TRBJ2-1; a weak D match, TRBD1 (7 bases). The V and J ends lost 7 bases and 8 bases respectively, with 25 bases between them. CDR1 is SGDLS and CDR2 is YYNGEE in the germline V gene. The CDR3 runs to 16 residues. CDR3 region: CASGAPRGAVQDEQFF. The CDR3, as DNA: TGTGCCAGCGGCGCACCCAGGGGGGCAGTACAGGATGAGCAGTTCTTC.

This clonotype showed up just once. The chain couples TRBV15 to TRBJ2-7, with a weak D call TRBD1 (5 bases). The J call is in doubt because the DNA end fits TRBJ2-5 better. The length of the CDR3 is 19 residues. The germline V gene has CDR1 LNHNV and CDR2 YYDKDF (reference sequence). CDR3 amino acids: CATSRVRSQGLGRLETQYF. The CDR3 nucleotides read TGTGCCACCAGCAGAGTAAGGTCGCAGGGCCTTGGTCGATTAGAGACCCAGTACTTC.

This clonotype was observed at least ten times. J is TRBJ2-5 and V is TRBV7-2; D is ambiguous. The CDR3 extends over 13 amino acids. Per the germline V gene, CDR1 is SGHTA and CDR2 is FQGNSA. The germline V and J ends were trimmed by 4 bases and 8 bases, with 14 bases remaining between them. The CDR3 nucleotides read TGTGCCAGCAGCTCGCCACCTGGTCAAACCCAGTACTTC. It codes for CASSSPPGQTQYF.

This clonotype was counted only a few times. This chain connects TRBV12-3 or TRBV12-4 to TRBJ1-2; the D is unclear. Trimming removed 1 base at V and 1 base at J, with 7 bases between. There are 14 residues in the CDR3. This chain's CDR3 is CASSLGQLNYGYTF. CDR3 sequence (DNA): TGTGCCAGCAGTTTAGGGCAGCTTAACTATGGCTACACCTTC.

As for this clonotype: Relative to the germline gene, one junction end is altered; a read error may explain this. The genes are TRBV20-1 and TRBJ2-3; 7 nucleotides agree with TRBD2. The CDR3 consists of 13 residues. Germline values: CDR1 DFQATT, CDR2 SNEGSKA (reference sequence). CDR3 nucleotide sequence: TGCGGTGCCTCTACTAGCGGCACAGATACGCAGTATTTT. The encoded protein is CGASTSGTDTQYF.

This clonotype was seen more than once but under ten times. The chain couples TRBV29-1 to TRBJ2-7; the D gene is possibly TRBD2 (5 bases). Germline CDR1 is SQVTM and CDR2 is ANQGSEA. The CDR3 sequence is 12 residues long. V was shortened by 4 bases and J by 0 bases, with 7 bases between the two germline ends. In nucleotides, the CDR3 is TGCAGCGTTGCCGGAGGCTCCTACGAGCAGTACTTC. Its protein product is CSVAGGSYEQYF.

This clonotype was observed a handful of times. The chain couples TRBV7-3 to TRBJ2-2; D might be TRBD2 (7 bases). This CDR3 is built from 15 residues. CDR1 is SGHTA and CDR2 is FQGTGA in the germline V gene. The ends were cut back, 2 bases at V and 4 bases at J, with 11 bases in the middle. CDR3 amino acids: CASSLSGGLTGELFF. In DNA, the CDR3 is TGTGCCAGCAGCTTATCCGGGGGGCTCACCGGGGAGCTGTTTTTT.

The chain links TRBV29-1 to TRBJ2-3; TRBD2 might be the D (5 bases). The CDR3 spans 14 residues. V gave up 7 bases and J gave up 5 bases, with 19 bases separating them. Germline CDR1 reads SQVTM; CDR2 reads ANQGSEA. CDR3 nucleotide sequence: TGCAGCGCCTATCGCGGAGGCCGGGTAGATACGCAGTATTTT. Residues: CSAYRGGRVDTQYF.

The V and J genes are TRBV2 and TRBJ1-5, with D hard to call. CDR1 is SNHLY, CDR2 FYNNEI, per germline. Trimming shortened V by 6 bases and J by 5 bases, and 11 bases separated the two germline ends. CDR3 length: 13 amino acids. The CDR3 here is CASREESDQPQHF. CDR3 DNA sequence: TGTGCCAGCAGAGAGGAGTCTGATCAGCCCCAGCATTTT.

The chain links TRBV11-1 to TRBJ2-5; D is ambiguous. Germline-derived CDR1 and CDR2 are SGHAT and FQDESV (reference sequence). This CDR3 comprises 12 residues. V dropped 5 bases and J dropped 4 bases, with 8 bases sitting between them. The CDR3 region is CASSPWGETQYF. DNA of the CDR3: TGTGCCAGCAGCCCGTGGGGAGAGACCCAGTACTTC.

This clonotype was found many times. The rearrangement links TRBV12-3 or TRBV12-4 to TRBJ1-2; D remains unclear. This CDR3 has 13 amino acids. V lost 5 bases to trimming and J lost 4 bases, with 11 bases between them. CDR3: CASSADIRYGYTF. The DNA for the CDR3 is TGTGCCAGCAGTGCTGACATACGCTATGGCTACACCTTC.

The chain carries TRBV28 and TRBJ2-7, with a tentative D call TRBD1 (6 bases). The CDR3 sequence is 17 residues long. CDR1 MDHEN and CDR2 SYDVKM come from the germline V gene. Trimming left V 4 bases short and J 0 bases short, with 19 bases between. The CDR3 here is CASSWTAVGASSYEQYF. The CDR3 DNA follows: TGTGCCAGCAGTTGGACGGCCGTGGGGGCTTCCTCCTACGAGCAGTACTTC.

This clonotype was counted only a few times. With a much larger clone just one base away, this may be a read error. The chain links TRBV5-1 to TRBJ2-7; the match to TRBD2 covers 8 bases. Germline assignment: CDR1 SGHRS and CDR2 YFSETQ. The CDR3 consists of 16 residues. The J segment lost 7 bases and the V segment lost 3 bases, leaving 15 bases of the junction unmatched. CDR3 sequence reads: CASSSEAGAVYNEQYF. The CDR3 DNA is TGCGCCAGCAGCTCTGAAGCGGGAGCTGTCTACAATGAGCAGTACTTC.

In the case of this clonotype: This may arise from a read error, as a much more abundant clone is one base away. V usage is TRBV7-2 and J usage is TRBJ2-3; the D gene could be TRBD1 or TRBD2 (5 bases each). The length of the CDR3 is 19 residues. Trimming removed 5 bases at V and 1 base at J, with 25 bases between. The germline CDR1 and CDR2 sequences are SGHTA and FQGNSA. The CDR3 sequence is CASSRTRVVGPTGTDTQYF. CDR3 coding DNA: TGTGCCAGCAGCCGCACGAGAGTGGTGGGACCCACGGGCACAGATACGCAGTATTTT.

To note about this clonotype: It may be a read error: a sequence one base away is much more abundant. V gene TRBV25-1 combines with J gene TRBJ2-5; D may correspond to TRBD1 or TRBD2 (5 bases each). Per germline, CDR1 MGHDK and CDR2 SYGVNS. The V end lost 3 bases, the J end lost 4 bases, and 15 bases lay between the germline ends. CDR3 length: 15 amino acids. Here the CDR3 reads CASSDPRRDRETQYF. CDR3 nucleotide sequence: TGTGCCAGCAGTGACCCCCGACGGGACCGAGAGACCCAGTACTTC.

There are a few counts of this clonotype. Possible read error: a much larger clone is one base away. V gene TRBV4-2 combines with J gene TRBJ2-4; D is unclear. Trimming left V 0 bases short and J 1 base short, with 10 bases between. The CDR3 has 16 residues. CDR1 is LGHNA, CDR2 YNFKEQ, per germline. The CDR3 loop is CASSQDARMAKNIQYF. The CDR3 DNA reads TGTGCCAGCAGCCAAGACGCCAGAATGGCCAAAAACATTCAGTACTTC.

J is TRBJ1-1 and V is TRBV29-1, with D hard to call. Germline V gives CDR1 SQVTM, CDR2 ANQGSEA. The CDR3 spans 13 residues. V shed 8 bases and J shed 10 bases, with 23 bases lying between them. Here the CDR3 reads CSTINRGLDGAFF. The DNA for the CDR3 is TGCAGCACCATTAACCGCGGTCTTGACGGAGCTTTCTTT.

This clonotype has ten or more counts. The chain recombines TRBV18 with TRBJ1-2, with 8 positions matching TRBD1. The J segment lost 6 bases and the V segment lost 4 bases, leaving 7 bases of the junction unmatched. Germline V lookup: CDR1 KGHSH, CDR2 LQKENI. The CDR3 sequence is 14 residues long. The CDR3, as DNA: TGTGCCAGCTCACTACCGGACAGGGTTCATGGCTACACCTTC. As protein: CASSLPDRVHGYTF.

This clonotype showed up just once. The rearrangement uses TRBV3-1 and TRBJ1-2; D is undetermined. Germline V lookup: CDR1 LGHDT, CDR2 YNNKEL (reference sequence). This CDR3 has 15 amino acids. Trimming pared 0 bases from V and 3 bases from J, leaving 11 bases between. The CDR3 sequence is CASSQEALADYGYTF. CDR3 coding DNA: TGTGCCAGCAGCCAAGAGGCTCTCGCTGACTATGGCTACACCTTC.

J is TRBJ1-2 and V is TRBV27; D unresolved. V lost 5 bases and J 6 bases, leaving 13 bases between the germline ends. Germline V gene sequence: CDR1 MNHEY, CDR2 SMNVEV (reference sequence). This CDR3 has 13 amino acids. The CDR3 nucleotides read TGTGCCAGCAGTGCTAGGCCCCCGGATGGCTACACCTTC. Amino acids: CASSARPPDGYTF.

As regards this clonotype: Germline and junction disagree at one end, which may indicate a read error. The V call is TRBV29-1, the J call TRBJ2-5; D assignment may be TRBD1 or TRBD2 (5 bases each). With the DNA end fitting TRBJ2-7 better, the J assignment may be wrong. Germline V gene data show CDR1 as SQVTM and CDR2 as ANQGSEA. The CDR3 is made up of 13 amino acids. The CDR3 sequence: CSVAGTVTYEQYF. For the CDR3, the DNA is TGCAGTGTTGCCGGGACCGTGACCTACGAGCAGTACTTC.

In this sample, this clonotype turned up many times. The chain employs TRBV2 and TRBJ2-1, with 8 bases matching TRBD2. The CDR3 is 13 amino acids. From germline, CDR1 is SNHLY and CDR2 FYNNEI. V shed 6 bases and J 4 bases; nucleotides not matched to a gene: 2. This CDR3 reads CASSGGAYNEQFF. The CDR3 DNA sequence: TGTGCCAGCAGCGGGGGGGCGTACAATGAGCAGTTCTTC.

J is TRBJ2-7 and V is TRBV29-1; 9 nucleotides line up with TRBD1. The CDR3 extends over 16 amino acids. The V gene end was trimmed by 7 bases and the J gene end by 0 bases; junction bases not matched to a gene: 13. The germline gives CDR1 SQVTM, CDR2 ANQGSEA. The CDR3 DNA is TGCAGCGCCAAACGTTACTCGGGACAGGGCTCCTACGAGCAGTACTTC. It is translated as CSAKRYSGQGSYEQYF.

This clonotype turned up a few times. CDR3 in amino acids: CASSLDRGLDEQYF. The CDR3 region has the DNA TGTGCCAGCAGCTTAGACAGGGGCCTCGATGAGCAGTACTTC. The chain couples TRBV7-2 to TRBJ2-7, with 7 bases identical to TRBD1. V gave up 1 base and J gave up 7 bases; unmatched junction bases: 7. The CDR3 consists of 14 residues. Germline CDR1 is SGHTA and CDR2 is FQGNSA.

This clonotype was detected a few times. The chain recombines TRBV9 with TRBJ2-6; 8 bases fit TRBD1. Germline trimming cut 9 bases from V and 0 bases from J; bases unmatched to any gene: 8. Germline V gives CDR1 SGDLS, CDR2 YYNGEE. This CDR3 contains 16 residues. In DNA form, the CDR3 reads TGTGCCAACCCGACAGGGGTTTCCTCTGGGGCCAACGTCCTGACTTTC. This gives the protein CANPTGVSSGANVLTF.

This clonotype was seen ten or more times. This chain uses TRBV6-5 with TRBJ2-1; D remains unclear. Trimming shortened V by 10 bases and J by 0 bases, and 10 bases separated the two germline ends. Per the germline V gene, CDR1 is MNHEY and CDR2 is SVGAGI. The CDR3 sequence is 13 residues long. The CDR3 DNA follows: TGTGCCACCAAAAGTAGCTCCTACAATGAGCAGTTCTTC. It translates to CATKSSSYNEQFF.